Each of the 9 T cell receptor beta chains below was sequenced from the same sample in a study of T-cell reconstitution after alpha-beta-depleted transplantation in children. TCRbeta library construction was performed incorporating unique molecular identifiers. TCRdb processed the PCR reads anew with MiXCR; each CDR3 protein has one entry. This table has about 420,000 distinct CDR3 sequences, roughly 17% appearing once. Specimen: PBMCs, mostly from graft donor cells, collected 360 days after TCRalphabeta/CD19-depleted stem cell transplant. The receptors were gathered from a boy under two years old who had a stem cell transplant for Wiskott-Aldrich syndrome, so the T cells may come from the graft donor.

This sequence joins TRBV20-1 and TRBJ2-5, with D maybe TRBD2 (6 bases). The CDR3 sequence is 13 residues long. Trimming stripped 2 bases from V and 4 bases from J, with 11 bases between. CDR1 DFQATT and CDR2 SNEGSKA come from the germline V gene (reference sequence). In DNA form, the CDR3 reads TGCAGTGCTAGACCCCGGGGGATAGAGACCCAGTACTTC. It codes for CSARPRGIETQYF.

This clonotype was seen a handful of times. J is TRBJ2-1 and V is TRBV5-1, with D perhaps being TRBD1 or TRBD2 (5 bases each). V gave up 0 bases and J gave up 10 bases, with 8 bases separating them. The CDR3 is made up of 12 amino acids. The germline CDR1 and CDR2 sequences are SGHRS and YFSETQ. Here the CDR3 reads CASSLEWDEQFF. The CDR3 DNA is TGCGCCAGCAGCTTGGAGTGGGACGAGCAGTTCTTC.

The V and J genes are TRBV10-3 and TRBJ2-3; 14 nucleotides match TRBD2. Looked up from germline, CDR1 is ENHRY and CDR2 is SYGVKD. CDR3 length: 16 residues. The J segment lost 5 bases and the V segment lost 8 bases, leaving 9 bases of the junction unmatched. The CDR3 loop is CAIRNGTSGGKDTQYF. The CDR3 DNA follows: TGTGCCATCCGAAACGGGACTAGCGGGGGAAAAGATACGCAGTATTTT.

The V and J genes are TRBV20-1 and TRBJ2-5; weak D call: TRBD1 (6 bases). Trimming stripped 6 bases from V and 5 bases from J, with 22 bases between. CDR1 is DFQATT, CDR2 SNEGSKA, per germline (reference sequence). CDR3 length: 15 amino acids. CDR3 amino acids: CSATPAQGLGETQYF. CDR3 sequence (DNA): TGCAGTGCCACCCCAGCCCAGGGGCTCGGGGAGACCCAGTACTTC.

This clonotype was seen more than once but under ten times. The chain employs TRBV4-2 and TRBJ1-2; 7 positions match TRBD1. This CDR3 spans 16 amino acids. From germline, CDR1 is LGHNA and CDR2 YNFKEQ. J lost 5 bases, V lost 0 bases, and 9 bases had no gene match. This chain's CDR3 is CASSQDRDSLSYGYTF. Written as DNA, the CDR3 is TGTGCCAGCAGCCAAGATCGGGACAGCCTTTCTTATGGCTACACCTTC.

There are a few counts of this clonotype. Here the CDR3 reads CASMFATETSEQYF. CDR3 bases: TGTGCCAGCATGTTCGCAACCGAGACTAGCGAGCAGTACTTC. The chain has TRBV12-3 or TRBV12-4 and TRBJ2-7, with D possibly being TRBD2 (6 bases). This CDR3 comprises 14 residues. V lost 7 bases and J 6 bases, leaving 19 bases between the germline ends.

This clonotype has only a few counts. The chain is built from TRBV5-1 and TRBJ2-1, with D unclear. This CDR3 spans 15 amino acids. Trimming removed 1 base from V and 4 bases from J, with 12 bases in between. Germline loops: CDR1 SGHRS, CDR2 YFSETQ. In DNA, the CDR3 is TGCGCCAGCAGCTTGCGGGTTGCGCCTTACAATGAGCAGTTCTTC. This encodes CASSLRVAPYNEQFF. Using reference TRBV5-1 and TRBJ2-1 for the parts outside the CDR3, the full variable domain is KAGVTQTPRYLIKTRGQQVTLSCSPISGHRSVSWYQQTPGQGLQFLFEYFSETQRNKGNFPGRFSGRQFSNSRSEMNVSTLELGDSALYLCASSLRVAPYNEQFFGPGTRLTVL.

The chain is built from TRBV10-3 and TRBJ2-7; the D gene is possibly TRBD2 (5 bases). V gave up 3 bases and J gave up 3 bases, with 9 bases separating them. The CDR3 is 13 residues long. Germline V gene sequence: CDR1 ENHRY, CDR2 SYGVKD. The CDR3: CAISDSSFYEQYF. CDR3 bases: TGTGCCATCAGTGATTCTAGCTTCTACGAGCAGTACTTC.

This clonotype was seen only a few times. V and J are TRBV24-1 and TRBJ2-1, with TRBD2 matching over 9 bases. Germline loops: CDR1 KGHDR, CDR2 SFDVKD. J was trimmed by 1 base and V by 7 bases; bases with no gene match: 4. This CDR3 spans 15 amino acids. CDR3 residues: CATRSTSGSYNEQFF. DNA of the CDR3: TGTGCCACCAGGAGTACTAGCGGGTCCTACAATGAGCAGTTCTTC.